The rows below give T cell receptor beta chains drawn from one sample of a study of response to subunit inactivated influenza vaccine. MiXCR, applied by TCRdb to the RT-PCR reads, yields one record per CDR3 protein. The sample holds hundreds of thousands of distinct CDR3 sequences, 15% to 17% seen once. The sample here was PBMCs from blood, taken 12 days after vaccination. These receptors all come from a man aged 50 to 59 who received an inactivated influenza vaccine. The CDR3 runs from the conserved cysteine through the conserved F or W. The D gene is left open where the match is weak. Clone size is shown for a subset of rows, as once, few, many or a class of expanded clone.

d_call	v_call	j_call	clone_size	cdr3_nt	cdr3_aa
TRBD2	TRBV6-1	TRBJ2-1	few	TGTGCCAGCAGCCCGGGACTAGCGGGAAAAAGAGTCTACAATGAGCAGTTCTTC	CASSPGLAGKRVYNEQFF
NA	TRBV7-3	TRBJ2-3	many	TGTGCCAGCAGTCCCGGGAGTGGAACAGATACGCAGTATTTT	CASSPGSGTDTQYF
TRBD1	TRBV11-2	TRBJ1-6	few	TGTGCCAGCAGCTTAGATGGCGCAGGGGGAGCACCCCTCCACTTT	CASSLDGAGGAPLHF
NA	TRBV7-9	TRBJ2-2	NA	TGTGCCAGCAGCTTTCGTGGGCTGGCCGGGGAGCTGTTTTTT	CASSFRGLAGELFF
TRBD1	TRBV19	TRBJ1-5	NA	TGTGCCAGTAGACCACCGGGACAGGGACATCAGCCCCAGCATTTT	CASRPPGQGHQPQHF
NA	TRBV5-1	TRBJ1-1	many	TGCGCCAGCAGCTTCTCAGCGAACACTGAAGCTTTCTTT	CASSFSANTEAFF
TRBD1	TRBV10-3	TRBJ2-7	NA	TGTGCCATCAGTGGTACCACCGGGACAGGAGTAACCTACGAGCAGTACTTC	CAISGTTGTGVTYEQYF
NA	TRBV5-8	TRBJ2-3	NA	TGTGCCAGCAGCTCGGTTTCAGCATTAAGAGATACGCAGTATTTT	CASSSVSALRDTQYF
TRBD2	TRBV12-3/TRBV12-4	TRBJ2-5	NA	TGTGCCAGCAGGAGAGCGGGAGGTACAGAGACCCAGTACTTC	CASRRAGGTETQYF
NA	TRBV7-2	TRBJ1-5	few	TGTGCCAGCAGTTTTCTTTTTAGCAATCAGCCCCAGCATTTT	CASSFLFSNQPQHF
NA	TRBV5-1	TRBJ1-1	few	TGCGCCAGCAGCTTGGCCCCTACAGGGAGCGGCACTGAAGCTTTCTTT	CASSLAPTGSGTEAFF
TRBD2	TRBV20-1	TRBJ2-2	few	TGCAGTGCTAGTCGACTAGCGGGAGAGAGTAACACCGGGGAGCTGTTTTTT	CSASRLAGESNTGELFF
NA	TRBV29-1	TRBJ2-2	few	TGCAGCGTTGAAGTCAGGGAGACAGGGAACACCGGGGAGCTGTTTTTT	CSVEVRETGNTGELFF
NA	TRBV2	TRBJ2-3	NA	TGTGCCAGCAACCCCCAGGGGAGCACAGATACGCAGTATTTT	CASNPQGSTDTQYF
NA	TRBV12-3/TRBV12-4	TRBJ2-7	NA	TGTGCCAGCAGTACCCGGGCCGGAAAAGGGGTCTACGAGCAGTACTTC	CASSTRAGKGVYEQYF
NA	TRBV7-2	TRBJ2-5	NA	TGTGCCAGCAGCTTAGCGACCGGGACCGCGGGGACCCAGTACTTC	CASSLATGTAGTQYF
NA	TRBV7-9	TRBJ2-1	many	TGTGCCAGCAGTGGATACAATGAGCAGTTCTTC	CASSGYNEQFF